Each of the 19 T cell receptor beta chains below was sequenced from the same sample in a study of HIV-infected patients and healthy controls. Alpha and beta constant-region primers primed reverse transcription of about 470 ng RNA. Using multiplexing indices, alpha and beta chain libraries were generated apart by chain-specific third strand synthesis. TCRdb re-called the 5' RACE reads through MiXCR, storing one row per CDR3 protein. The data contain 13,000 or so distinct CDR3 sequences, roughly 9.6% of them singletons. The repertoire came from unfractionated whole blood and reflected all unsorted peripheral T cells. The sequenced sample was blood. These TCRs come from an adult in good health.

This clonotype was recorded many times. The genes are TRBV5-5 and TRBJ1-5; TRBD1 matches 8 bases. The V gene end was trimmed by 2 bases and the J gene end by 3 bases; junction bases not matched to a gene: 4. CDR1 SGHKS and CDR2 YYEKEE come from the germline V gene (reference sequence). This CDR3 contains 15 residues. CDR3 sequence: CASSLDRGLNQPQHF. The CDR3 DNA sequence: TGTGCCAGCAGCTTAGACAGGGGTCTCAATCAGCCCCAGCATTTT.

In its sample, this clonotype is medium-sized. The CDR3 spells CASSNQETQYF. CDR3 nucleotides: TGTGCCAGCAGCAACCAAGAGACCCAGTACTTC. The genes are TRBV7-9 and TRBJ2-5, with D unclear. Per germline, CDR1 SEHNR and CDR2 FQNEAQ (reference sequence). Deletions cut 5 bases from V and 0 bases from J, with 1 base between. This CDR3 region has 11 residues.

The chain employs TRBV20-1 and TRBJ1-5, with D possibly being TRBD1 (5 bases). V lost 0 bases and J 6 bases, leaving 15 bases between the germline ends. Germline lookup yields CDR1 DFQATT and CDR2 SNEGSKA (reference sequence). This CDR3 has 15 residues. DNA of the CDR3: TGCAGTGCTAGAGATGGCGGGGGGAAGGGTCAGCCCCAGCATTTT. As protein: CSARDGGGKGQPQHF.

Within the sample, this clonotype is medium-sized. The CDR3 sequence is CAISESEGRVAGRYNEQFF. The CDR3 DNA follows: TGTGCCATCAGTGAGTCGGAAGGGAGGGTAGCGGGTCGCTACAATGAGCAGTTCTTC. This rearrangement joins TRBV10-3 to TRBJ2-1; TRBD2 matches at 7 bases. The V gene end was trimmed by 0 bases and the J gene end by 3 bases; junction bases not matched to a gene: 14. The CDR3 runs 19 residues. Germline lookup yields CDR1 ENHRY and CDR2 SYGVKD.

CDR3 amino acids: CASSAENWGAAQETQYF. Written as DNA, the CDR3 is TGTGCCAGCAGCGCCGAAAACTGGGGAGCGGCTCAAGAGACCCAGTACTTC. V is TRBV7-2 and J is TRBJ2-5; D is perhaps TRBD2 (5 bases). The V gene's germline CDR1 is SGHTA and CDR2 FQGNSA. V was pared by 5 bases and J by 2 bases, with 21 bases between. The CDR3 runs 17 residues.

This clonotype ranks as medium-sized (0.01 to 0.1%). The chain recombines TRBV7-2 with TRBJ2-3; D call uncertain. This CDR3 has 13 amino acids. V was shortened by 5 bases and J by 7 bases, with 13 bases between the two germline ends. Looked up from germline, CDR1 is SGHTA and CDR2 is FQGNSA. The CDR3 is CASSPTSANTQYF. Here the CDR3 DNA reads TGTGCCAGCAGCCCAACCTCCGCAAATACGCAGTATTTT. Based on the CDR3 plus reference TRBV7-2 and TRBJ2-3, the full variable domain is GAGVSQSPSNKVTEKGKDVELRCDPISGHTALYWYRQSLGQGLEFLIYFQGNSAPDKSGLPSDRFSAERTGGSVSTLTIQRTQQEDSAVYLCASSPTSANTQYFGPGTRLTVL.

This chain uses TRBV12-3 or TRBV12-4 with TRBJ2-1; D gene ambiguous. Trimming took off 3 bases at V and 4 bases at J, with 16 bases between the two ends. The CDR3 length is 16 residues. Here the CDR3 reads CASSFGVSKKYNEQFF. In DNA form, the CDR3 reads TGTGCCAGCAGTTTTGGTGTCTCCAAAAAATACAATGAGCAGTTCTTC.

There are many counts of this clonotype. The V and J genes are TRBV7-2 and TRBJ2-1; a weak D match, TRBD2 (5 bases). This CDR3 has 12 residues. The germline gives CDR1 SGHTA, CDR2 FQGNSA. Trimming took 7 bases from V and 12 from J, leaving 16 bases between them. The CDR3 loop is CASTTDSPRQFF. The CDR3 nucleotides are TGTGCCAGCACCACGGACTCACCGAGGCAGTTCTTC.

By its share, this clonotype is medium-sized (0.01 to 0.1%). The J gene is TRBJ2-3, the V gene TRBV4-3; the match to TRBD1 covers 9 bases. V trimming: 4 bases; J trimming: 2 bases; junction bases outside the gene matches: 4. CDR1 is LGHNA and CDR2 is YSLEER in the germline V gene. The CDR3 consists of 15 residues. For the CDR3, the DNA is TGCGCCAGCAGCCCAGGACAGGGGCTCACAGATACGCAGTATTTT. This codes for CASSPGQGLTDTQYF.

This clonotype was found many times. The CDR3, as DNA: TGCGCCAGCAGCCCCAGCTCGGGAGTAAGAGATACGCAGTATTTT. Translated, it gives CASSPSSGVRDTQYF. This chain uses TRBV4-3 with TRBJ2-3; a weak D match, TRBD2 (6 bases). V was cut by 4 bases and J by 5 bases, with 16 bases left in between. This CDR3 comprises 15 residues. Germline V gives CDR1 LGHNA, CDR2 YSLEER.

At least ten counts were recorded for this clonotype. The rearrangement links TRBV6-1 to TRBJ2-3; D remains ambiguous. V lost 2 bases and J lost 5, with 5 bases in between. The CDR3 consists of 12 residues. Germline V gene sequence: CDR1 MNHNS, CDR2 SASEGT. CDR3 DNA sequence: TGTGCCAGCAGTGAAAGAAGAGATACGCAGTATTTT. Translation gives CASSERRDTQYF.

This clonotype has at least ten counts. The genes are TRBV7-2 and TRBJ1-3; D perhaps matches TRBD1 (6 bases). With 1 base removed from V and 4 bases from J, the gap between germline ends came to 11 bases. Germline V lookup: CDR1 SGHTA, CDR2 FQGNSA. The CDR3 contains 15 residues. CDR3 in DNA: TGTGCCAGCAGCTTAGGGGGGGCCCTAGGAAACACCATATATTTT. It encodes CASSLGGALGNTIYF.

This clonotype showed up many times. V is TRBV30 and J is TRBJ2-6; unclear D gene. The CDR3 covers 12 residues. V lost 8 bases, J lost 4 bases, and 9 bases lay in between. Germline CDR1 and CDR2: GTSNPN and SVGIG (reference sequence). CDR3 nucleotide sequence: TGTGCCGGTGAGACGGGGGCCAACGTCCTGACTTTC. Protein product: CAGETGANVLTF.

This clonotype was counted at least ten times. This sequence joins TRBV29-1 and TRBJ2-7, with TRBD1 identical over 11 bases. This CDR3 is 15 amino acids long. J lost 6 bases, V lost 3 bases, and 10 bases had no gene match. CDR1 is SQVTM and CDR2 is ANQGSEA in the germline V gene. DNA for the CDR3: TGCAGCGTTGAGAAGGACAGGGGGCAAGCTGGCGAGCAGTACTTC. As protein: CSVEKDRGQAGEQYF.

This clonotype is categorized as medium-sized. The V call is TRBV20-1, the J call TRBJ2-5, with unresolved D. This CDR3 contains 10 residues. CDR1 and CDR2 from the germline V gene are DFQATT and SNEGSKA (reference sequence). V was shortened by 2 bases and J by 5 bases, with 3 bases between the two germline ends. CDR3 in amino acids: CSARLETQYF. For the CDR3, the DNA is TGCAGTGCTAGATTGGAGACCCAGTACTTC.

Relative to its sample, this clonotype is medium-sized (0.01 to 0.1%). J is TRBJ1-2 and V is TRBV10-3; 8 nucleotides match TRBD1. CDR3 length: 15 amino acids. The germline V gene has CDR1 ENHRY and CDR2 SYGVKD. The V gene end was trimmed by 6 bases and the J gene end by 5 bases; junction bases not matched to a gene: 11. CDR3 amino acids: CAIRDTGGDLYGYTF. CDR3 sequence (DNA): TGTGCCATCAGGGACACAGGGGGGGATTTATATGGCTACACCTTC.

This clonotype showed up many times. The chain is built from TRBV12-3 or TRBV12-4 and TRBJ1-2, with D possibly TRBD1 on 5 matching bases. The CDR3 is 14 residues long. The V end was cut by 0 bases, the J end by 8 bases, with 13 bases between. CDR3 in DNA: TGTGCCAGCAGTTTAGCGCTTGGGACTCAGGGCTACACCTTC. It is translated as CASSLALGTQGYTF.

This clonotype has ten or more counts. V is TRBV12-3 or TRBV12-4 and J is TRBJ2-5, with 7 positions matching TRBD1. V lost 6 bases and J lost 4; bases outside the gene matches: 2. The CDR3 is made up of 12 amino acids. The CDR3 reads CASSRDRETQYF. In nucleotides, the CDR3 is TGTGCCAGCAGCCGGGACAGAGAGACCCAGTACTTC.

This clonotype has a count of ten or more. V is TRBV9 and J is TRBJ1-1; no firm D call. V lost 3 bases to trimming and J lost 7 bases, with 13 bases between them. Germline lookup yields CDR1 SGDLS and CDR2 YYNGEE. The length of the CDR3 is 13 residues. CDR3 loop: CASSGGLDGEAFF. In DNA, the CDR3 is TGTGCCAGCAGCGGTGGGTTGGATGGTGAAGCTTTCTTT.